The rows below give T cell receptor beta chains drawn from one sample of a study of T-cell reconstitution after alpha-beta-depleted transplantation in children. MiXCR, applied by TCRdb to the PCR reads, yields one record per CDR3 protein. The sample carries more than 40,000 distinct CDR3 sequences, roughly 8.7% recorded once. The sample was PBMCs, mostly from graft donor cells, taken 60 days after TCRalphabeta/CD19-depleted stem cell transplant. The source is a male patient aged 2 to 10 who had a stem cell transplant for chronic granulomatous disease, so the T cells may come from the graft donor. Each CDR3 is given with its conserved first and last residue. The D gene is left open where the match is weak. Size tells how often a clone was seen (once, few, many) or the class of an expanded clone, and some rows leave it out.

cdr3_nt: TGCAGCGTTGAAGATCACAGTCAGGGGGGGTACGAGCAGTACTTC
cdr3_aa: CSVEDHSQGGYEQYF
cdr3_length: 15
v_call: TRBV29-1
j_call: TRBJ2-7
clone_size: many
d_call: -

cdr3_nt: TGCAGTGCAACCGGGACCCGCACTTATGGCTACACCTTC
cdr3_aa: CSATGTRTYGYTF
cdr3_length: 13
v_call: TRBV20-1
j_call: TRBJ1-2
clone_size: -
d_call: -

cdr3_nt: TGCGCCAGCAGCCTCGACACGAACACCGGGGAGCTGTTTTTT
cdr3_aa: CASSLDTNTGELFF
cdr3_length: 14
v_call: TRBV5-1
j_call: TRBJ2-2
clone_size: many
d_call: -

cdr3_nt: TGCAGTGGAGATAGCGGGAGGGGGGGAGAGACCCAGTACTTC
cdr3_aa: CSGDSGRGGETQYF
cdr3_length: 14
v_call: TRBV20-1
j_call: TRBJ2-5
clone_size: -
d_call: TRBD2

cdr3_nt: TGTGCCAGCAGCTTAGTCGTGACCTCAGATACGCAGTATTTT
cdr3_aa: CASSLVVTSDTQYF
cdr3_length: 14
v_call: TRBV11-2
j_call: TRBJ2-3
clone_size: -
d_call: -

cdr3_nt: TGTGCCAGCAGCTCTCACGGGCGGGCAGACTACGAGCAGTACTTC
cdr3_aa: CASSSHGRADYEQYF
cdr3_length: 15
v_call: TRBV7-2
j_call: TRBJ2-7
clone_size: many
d_call: -

cdr3_nt: TGTGCCAGCAGTTTTAGCGGGCTCTACAATGAGCAGTTCTTC
cdr3_aa: CASSFSGLYNEQFF
cdr3_length: 14
v_call: TRBV12-3/TRBV12-4
j_call: TRBJ2-1
clone_size: many
d_call: TRBD2

cdr3_nt: TGTGCCACCAGCAGAATTAGCGGGAGCAGCAATGAGCAGTTCTTC
cdr3_aa: CATSRISGSSNEQFF
cdr3_length: 15
v_call: TRBV15
j_call: TRBJ2-1
clone_size: many
d_call: TRBD2

cdr3_nt: TGTGCCAGCAGTTTCAATCATGCCGGGAACACTGAAGCTTTCTTT
cdr3_aa: CASSFNHAGNTEAFF
cdr3_length: 15
v_call: TRBV12-3/TRBV12-4
j_call: TRBJ1-1
clone_size: many
d_call: -

cdr3_nt: TGTGCCAGCGGTTTATGGGGCACTGAAGCTTTCTTT
cdr3_aa: CASGLWGTEAFF
cdr3_length: 12
v_call: TRBV28
j_call: TRBJ1-1
clone_size: many
d_call: -

cdr3_nt: TGCGCCAGCAGCTTGGACAGGAACAAAAACATTCAGTACTTC
cdr3_aa: CASSLDRNKNIQYF
cdr3_length: 14
v_call: TRBV5-1
j_call: TRBJ2-4
clone_size: many
d_call: -

cdr3_nt: TGTGCCAGTAGTATGCGCGCCGGGCAGAGCTCCTACAATGAGCAGTTCTTC
cdr3_aa: CASSMRAGQSSYNEQFF
cdr3_length: 17
v_call: TRBV19
j_call: TRBJ2-1
clone_size: many
d_call: -

cdr3_nt: TGCGCCAGCAGCTTTGACGGGAGGTACGAGCAGTACTTC
cdr3_aa: CASSFDGRYEQYF
cdr3_length: 13
v_call: TRBV5-1
j_call: TRBJ2-7
clone_size: many
d_call: TRBD2

cdr3_nt: TGCAGTGCTAGTCCATACCAAGAGACCCAGTACTTC
cdr3_aa: CSASPYQETQYF
cdr3_length: 12
v_call: TRBV20-1
j_call: TRBJ2-5
clone_size: many
d_call: -

cdr3_nt: TGCGCCAGCAGGGACAGATCGAACACCGGGGAGCTGTTTTTT
cdr3_aa: CASRDRSNTGELFF
cdr3_length: 14
v_call: TRBV5-1
j_call: TRBJ2-2
clone_size: many
d_call: -

cdr3_nt: TGCGCCAGCAGCCCAATCACCAAAAACATTCAGTACTTC
cdr3_aa: CASSPITKNIQYF
cdr3_length: 13
v_call: TRBV4-1
j_call: TRBJ2-4
clone_size: many
d_call: -

cdr3_nt: TGCGCCAGCAGCTCCCCAGTCACAGATACGCAGTATTTT
cdr3_aa: CASSSPVTDTQYF
cdr3_length: 13
v_call: TRBV5-1
j_call: TRBJ2-3
clone_size: few
d_call: -

cdr3_nt: TGTGCCAGCAGCCAAGGGACAGGGGGCCCCTCTGGGGCCAACGTCCTGACTTTC
cdr3_aa: CASSQGTGGPSGANVLTF
cdr3_length: 18
v_call: TRBV4-2
j_call: TRBJ2-6
clone_size: many
d_call: TRBD1

cdr3_nt: TGCAGCGTTGGCCGATACAATGAGCAGTTCTTC
cdr3_aa: CSVGRYNEQFF
cdr3_length: 11
v_call: TRBV29-1
j_call: TRBJ2-1
clone_size: many
d_call: -

cdr3_nt: TGTGCCAGCACCAACATCAAGACAGGACAACAGACCCAGTACTTC
cdr3_aa: CASTNIKTGQQTQYF
cdr3_length: 15
v_call: TRBV6-1
j_call: TRBJ2-5
clone_size: -
d_call: -

cdr3_nt: TGTGCCAGCATAGCCCAGGGTCCCCGTGAAGCTTTCTTT
cdr3_aa: CASIAQGPREAFF
cdr3_length: 13
v_call: TRBV6-6
j_call: TRBJ1-1
clone_size: -
d_call: -

cdr3_nt: TGTGCCAGCAGAGAGGGACCCAGTTCCAATGAGCAGTTCTTC
cdr3_aa: CASREGPSSNEQFF
cdr3_length: 14
v_call: TRBV11-2
j_call: TRBJ2-1
clone_size: many
d_call: -

cdr3_nt: TGTGCCAGCAGTTTCCCCCGGCCAGACCCTAGCACAGATACGCAGTATTTT
cdr3_aa: CASSFPRPDPSTDTQYF
cdr3_length: 17
v_call: TRBV28
j_call: TRBJ2-3
clone_size: few
d_call: -

cdr3_nt: TGCGCCAGCAGCTTGAACCGTGGAGACACAGATACGCAGTATTTT
cdr3_aa: CASSLNRGDTDTQYF
cdr3_length: 15
v_call: TRBV5-1
j_call: TRBJ2-3
clone_size: many
d_call: -

cdr3_nt: TGTGCCTGGATACGCCCGGGTTTATGGAACTATGGCTACACCTTC
cdr3_aa: CAWIRPGLWNYGYTF
cdr3_length: 15
v_call: TRBV30
j_call: TRBJ1-2
clone_size: few
d_call: -

cdr3_nt: TGTGCCAGCAGCTTGGGGGGGGGTATTTCTGAAGCTTTCTTT
cdr3_aa: CASSLGGGISEAFF
cdr3_length: 14
v_call: TRBV5-6
j_call: TRBJ1-1
clone_size: -
d_call: -

cdr3_nt: TGTGCCAGCAGCTTAGGGCCTAACACCTACAATGAGCAGTTCTTC
cdr3_aa: CASSLGPNTYNEQFF
cdr3_length: 15
v_call: TRBV7-3
j_call: TRBJ2-1
clone_size: many
d_call: -